These 2 T cell receptor beta chains share one sample of origin, sequenced in a study of blood T cell repertoires in COVID-19. Profiled with immunoSEQ multiplex PCR; TCRdb holds only in-frame clones, not every one. The data hold approximately 490,000 clones, with 75% to 90% observed a single time. The sequenced sample consisted of PBMCs or T cells enriched from blood (not recorded which). The receptors here all came from a woman under 30 who had recovered from COVID-19.

The chain links TRBV7-9 to TRBJ1-4; the D gene is possibly TRBD1 (5 bases). Trimming took off 4 bases at V and 11 bases at J, with 17 bases between the two ends. Per the germline V gene, CDR1 is SEHNR and CDR2 is FQNEAQ (reference sequence). CDR3 length: 14 residues. The CDR3 DNA reads TGTGCCAGCAGCTCGGACACCGAGGATCCGAAACTGTTTTTT. It is translated as CASSSDTEDPKLFF.

This sequence joins TRBV6-2 or TRBV6-3 and TRBJ1-1; D remains ambiguous. The CDR3 has 11 amino acids. Germline V gene sequence: CDR1 MNHEY, CDR2 SVGEGT. Trimming took 2 bases from V and 5 from J, leaving 3 bases between them. CDR3 nucleotide sequence: TGTGCCAGCAGTTACCAAACTGAAGCTTTCTTT. It is translated as CASSYQTEAFF.